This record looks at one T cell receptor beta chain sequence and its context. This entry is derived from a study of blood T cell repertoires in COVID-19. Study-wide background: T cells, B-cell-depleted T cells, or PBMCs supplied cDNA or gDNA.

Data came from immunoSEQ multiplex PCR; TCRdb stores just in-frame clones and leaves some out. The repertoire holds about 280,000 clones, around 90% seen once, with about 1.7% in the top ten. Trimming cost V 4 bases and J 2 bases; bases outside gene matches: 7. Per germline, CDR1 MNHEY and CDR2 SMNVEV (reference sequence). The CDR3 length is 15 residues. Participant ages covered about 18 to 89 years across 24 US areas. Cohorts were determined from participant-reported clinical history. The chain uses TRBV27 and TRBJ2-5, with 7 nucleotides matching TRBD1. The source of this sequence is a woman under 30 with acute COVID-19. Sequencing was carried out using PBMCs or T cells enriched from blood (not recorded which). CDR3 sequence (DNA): TGTGCCAGCAGTTCCAACAGGGGTATACAAGAGACCCAGTACTTC. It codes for CASSSNRGIQETQYF.